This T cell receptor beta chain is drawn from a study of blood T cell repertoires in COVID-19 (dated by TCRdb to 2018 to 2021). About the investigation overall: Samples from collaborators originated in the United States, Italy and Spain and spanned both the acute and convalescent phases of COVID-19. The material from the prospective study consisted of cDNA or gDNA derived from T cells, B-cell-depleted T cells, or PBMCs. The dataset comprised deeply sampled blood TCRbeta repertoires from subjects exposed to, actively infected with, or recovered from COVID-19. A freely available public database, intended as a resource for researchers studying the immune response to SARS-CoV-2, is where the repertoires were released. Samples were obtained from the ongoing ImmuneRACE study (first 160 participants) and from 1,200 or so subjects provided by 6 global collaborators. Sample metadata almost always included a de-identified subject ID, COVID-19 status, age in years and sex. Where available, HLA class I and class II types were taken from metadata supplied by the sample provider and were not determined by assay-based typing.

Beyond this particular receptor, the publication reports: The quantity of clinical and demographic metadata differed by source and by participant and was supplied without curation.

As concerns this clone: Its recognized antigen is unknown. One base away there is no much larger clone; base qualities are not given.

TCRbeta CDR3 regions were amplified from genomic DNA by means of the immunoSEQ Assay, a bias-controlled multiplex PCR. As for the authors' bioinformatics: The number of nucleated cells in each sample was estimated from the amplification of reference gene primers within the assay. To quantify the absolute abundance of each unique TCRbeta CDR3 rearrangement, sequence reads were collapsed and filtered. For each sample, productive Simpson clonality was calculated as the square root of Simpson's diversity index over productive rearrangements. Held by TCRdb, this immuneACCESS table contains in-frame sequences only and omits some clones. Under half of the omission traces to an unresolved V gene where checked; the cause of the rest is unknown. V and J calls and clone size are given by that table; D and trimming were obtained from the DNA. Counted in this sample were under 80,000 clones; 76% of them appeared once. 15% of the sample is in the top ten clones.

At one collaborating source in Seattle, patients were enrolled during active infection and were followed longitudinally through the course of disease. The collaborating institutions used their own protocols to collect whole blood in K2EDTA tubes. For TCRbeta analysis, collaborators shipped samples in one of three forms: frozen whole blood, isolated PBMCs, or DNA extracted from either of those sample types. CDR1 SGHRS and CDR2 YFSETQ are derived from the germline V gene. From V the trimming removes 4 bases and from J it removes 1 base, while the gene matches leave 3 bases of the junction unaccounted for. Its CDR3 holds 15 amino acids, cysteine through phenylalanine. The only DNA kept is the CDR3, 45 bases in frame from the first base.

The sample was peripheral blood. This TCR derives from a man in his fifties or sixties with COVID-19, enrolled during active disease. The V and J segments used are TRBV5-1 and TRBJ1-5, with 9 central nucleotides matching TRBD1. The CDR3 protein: CASSPQGASNQPQHF. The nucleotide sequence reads TGCGCCAGCAGCCCACAGGGGGCAAGCAATCAGCCCCAGCATTTT.